Listed below are T cell receptor beta chains from one sample, sequenced in a study of blood T cell repertoires in COVID-19. The assay was immunoSEQ multiplex PCR, and TCRdb's table has in-frame clones only and misses some. The sample includes approximately 200,000 clones, about 85% of them seen just once. Material: peripheral blood. The receptors originated from a person between 65 and 79 years old with COVID-19, enrolled during active disease. Both conserved end residues are part of each CDR3. A D gene is named only where the DNA matches it firmly. Part of the rows lack a size; the others show once, few, many or a class for expanded clones.

V: TRBV20-1; J: TRBJ2-3; size: -; D: -; DNA: TGCAGTGCTAGGCGAGCAGATACGCAGTATTTT; CDR3: CSARRADTQYF
V: TRBV7-7; J: TRBJ2-1; size: once; D: -; DNA: TGTGCCAGCAGCTTGGGTCACGACGGGTACAATGAGCAGTTCTTC; CDR3: CASSLGHDGYNEQFF
V: TRBV28; J: TRBJ2-1; size: -; D: -; DNA: TGTGCCAGCAGTTCTCGCTTGGGCGAGCAGTTCTTC; CDR3: CASSSRLGEQFF
V: TRBV18; J: TRBJ1-5; size: -; D: -; DNA: TGTGCCAGCTCACCAGGACAACCTTATAGCAATCAGCCCCAGCATTTT; CDR3: CASSPGQPYSNQPQHF
V: TRBV9; J: TRBJ2-2; size: -; D: -; DNA: TGTGCCAGCAGCGTAGCTCCAGCTCGGGGGAACACCGGGGAGCTGTTTTTT; CDR3: CASSVAPARGNTGELFF
V: TRBV7-9; J: TRBJ1-1; size: -; D: TRBD1; DNA: TGTGCCAGCAGCCTTAGGACAGGGACCAAGGTCACTGAAGCTTTCTTT; CDR3: CASSLRTGTKVTEAFF
V: TRBV6-5; J: TRBJ2-1; size: -; D: -; DNA: TGTGCCAGCAGCGTACTAGCTTCCTCCTACAATGAGCAGTTCTTC; CDR3: CASSVLASSYNEQFF
V: TRBV30; J: TRBJ1-2; size: -; D: -; DNA: TGTGCCTGGAGTACAGGTTATGGCTACACCTTC; CDR3: CAWSTGYGYTF
V: TRBV4-3; J: TRBJ1-1; size: -; D: -; DNA: TGCGCCAGCAGCCAAATCGGTTCGGGCACTGAAGCTTTCTTT; CDR3: CASSQIGSGTEAFF
V: TRBV19; J: TRBJ2-6; size: once; D: -; DNA: TGTGCCAGTACCCTTACACGGGTAGCTGGGGCCAACGTCCTGACTTTC; CDR3: CASTLTRVAGANVLTF
V: TRBV2; J: TRBJ1-6; size: -; D: TRBD1; DNA: TGTGCCAGCAGGTCCGGGACAGTTAATTCACCCCTCCACTTT; CDR3: CASRSGTVNSPLHF
V: TRBV15; J: TRBJ2-3; size: once; D: -; DNA: TGTGCCACCAGCAGTCACAGGGCTACAGATACGCAGTATTTT; CDR3: CATSSHRATDTQYF
V: TRBV9; J: TRBJ1-3; size: -; D: TRBD1; DNA: TGTGCCAGCAGCCCACGGACAGGGGAAAGCTCTGGAAACACCATATATTTT; CDR3: CASSPRTGESSGNTIYF
V: TRBV4-1; J: TRBJ2-5; size: -; D: -; DNA: TGCGCCAGCAGCCAGCCGGGAGTCGAGACCCAGTACTTC; CDR3: CASSQPGVETQYF
V: TRBV11-2; J: TRBJ1-3; size: -; D: TRBD1; DNA: TGTGCCAGCAGCTTAGATCCTGACAGGGACGGAAACACCATATATTTT; CDR3: CASSLDPDRDGNTIYF
V: TRBV4-3; J: TRBJ2-7; size: -; D: -; DNA: TGCGCCAGCAGCCAAGAGTCTGGGGGAGGCCCCTACGAGCAGTACTTC; CDR3: CASSQESGGGPYEQYF
V: TRBV10-3; J: TRBJ2-5; size: -; D: -; DNA: TGTGCCATCAGTGACCACGGGGAACAAGAGACCCAGTACTTC; CDR3: CAISDHGEQETQYF